Presented here are 7 T cell receptor beta chains from one specimen sequenced in a study of blood T cell repertoires in COVID-19. Clones were read by immunoSEQ multiplex PCR, and TCRdb kept only the in-frame ones, dropping some. The table has approximately 280,000 clones, around 88% seen once. The sequenced sample consisted of peripheral blood. All receptors derive from a man aged 40-50 years with acute or convalescent COVID-19.

The chain has TRBV2 and TRBJ1-4; a possible D gene is TRBD1 (6 bases). The length of the CDR3 is 17 residues. From germline, CDR1 is SNHLY and CDR2 FYNNEI. Trimming took off 7 bases at V and 0 bases at J, with 18 bases between the two ends. Here the CDR3 DNA reads TGTGCCAGCAATCTGGACAGAGATGCCCCAACTAATGAAAAACTGTTTTTT. Protein sequence: CASNLDRDAPTNEKLFF.

The chain carries TRBV6-5 and TRBJ1-1; tentatively, D is TRBD1 (6 bases). This CDR3 spans 13 amino acids. V shed 7 bases and J shed 1 base, with 10 bases lying between them. Germline V gene sequence: CDR1 MNHEY, CDR2 SVGAGI. This chain's CDR3 is CASKGQSNTEAFF. The CDR3 DNA follows: TGTGCCAGCAAAGGACAGTCGAACACTGAAGCTTTCTTT.

The chain has TRBV5-1 and TRBJ1-2; D perhaps matches TRBD1 (6 bases). Trimming took 4 bases from V and 8 from J, leaving 18 bases between them. Germline CDR1 reads SGHRS; CDR2 reads YFSETQ. The CDR3 has 14 amino acids. This CDR3 is CASSPVQGASGYTF. The CDR3 bases are TGCGCCAGCAGCCCCGTACAGGGAGCTAGCGGCTACACCTTC.

The rearrangement joins TRBV9 to TRBJ2-2; D gene uncertain. From germline, CDR1 is SGDLS and CDR2 YYNGEE. There are 14 residues in the CDR3. Trimming removed 4 bases from V and 3 bases from J, with 10 bases in between. CDR3 region: CASSPFADTGELFF. In DNA form, the CDR3 reads TGTGCCAGCAGCCCTTTTGCGGACACCGGGGAGCTGTTTTTT.

The chain has TRBV5-1 and TRBJ2-3, with 8 bases lining up with TRBD1. Losses at the gene ends were 7 bases for V and 5 bases for J; bases not matched to a gene: 12. The CDR3 covers 15 residues. The germline V gene has CDR1 SGHRS and CDR2 YFSETQ. Here the CDR3 DNA reads TGCGCCAGCGCCGGGATTGCAGGGGGCGTAGATACGCAGTATTTT. Amino acids: CASAGIAGGVDTQYF. Full variable domain (outside the CDR3, taken from reference TRBV5-1 and TRBJ2-3): KAGVTQTPRYLIKTRGQQVTLSCSPISGHRSVSWYQQTPGQGLQFLFEYFSETQRNKGNFPGRFSGRQFSNSRSEMNVSTLELGDSALYLCASAGIAGGVDTQYFGPGTRLTVL.

This chain joins TRBV11-2 and TRBJ2-1; the D gene is possibly TRBD1 (6 bases). Germline V lookup: CDR1 SGHAT, CDR2 FQNNGV. The V gene lost 2 bases and the J gene lost 5 bases, with 13 bases spanning the gap. The CDR3 length is 15 residues. Here the CDR3 DNA reads TGTGCCAGCAGCTTATACGGGGCAGGGGACAATGAGCAGTTCTTC. Its protein product is CASSLYGAGDNEQFF.

The chain employs TRBV7-2 and TRBJ2-4; D uncertain. Germline values: CDR1 SGHTA, CDR2 FQGNSA. V lost 2 bases, J lost 5 bases, and 16 bases lay in between. The CDR3 contains 16 residues. CDR3 nucleotide sequence: TGTGCCAGCAGCTTAATGTTATTAGCTGGCGAAAACATTCAGTACTTC. Protein: CASSLMLLAGENIQYF.